This TCR beta chain was captured by sequencing in a study of blood T cell repertoires in COVID-19. CDR1 is MDHEN and CDR2 is SYDVKM in the germline V gene. This CDR3 has 14 residues. V was shortened by 5 bases and J by 4 bases, with 13 bases between the two germline ends. The data were produced by immunoSEQ multiplex PCR, yet TCRdb's version contains in-frame clones alone and is incomplete. The data contain around 200,000 clones, 85% to 90% of them singletons. Two consecutive negative NP/OP PCR tests, clearance, or resolved symptoms defined Cohort 3 recovery. The specimen was PBMCs or T cells enriched from blood (not recorded which). The V and J genes are TRBV28 and TRBJ2-3; maybe TRBD1 (6 bases). The TCR originated in a man aged 25-45 years who had recovered from COVID-19. The CDR3 DNA reads TGTGCCAGCAGTCCTGGGACATTCGCAGATACGCAGTATTTT. Its protein product is CASSPGTFADTQYF. Combining the CDR3 with reference TRBV28 and TRBJ2-3 gives the whole variable domain DVKVTQSSRYLVKRTGEKVFLECVQDMDHENMFWYRQDPGLGLRLIYFSYDVKMKEKGDIPEGYSVSREKKERFSLILESASTNQTSMYLCASSPGTFADTQYFGPGTRLTVL.